The 2 T cell receptor beta chains presented below share a single source sample, sequenced in a study of T cells in Graves' hyperthyroidism and ophthalmopathy. RNA transcripts served as the template for amplifying TCR beta CDR3 regions. During a first-round RT-PCR of the TCR CDR3, the HTBI primer set was used. Each CDR3 protein is one row after TCRdb ran MiXCR on the multiplex PCR reads. The profile shows around 440,000 distinct CDR3 sequences, 15% to 18% of them singletons. Sequenced: blood. The receptors derive from a woman between 18 and 30 years old with Graves' hyperthyroidism.

In its sample, this clonotype was seen many times. The V call is TRBV12-3 or TRBV12-4, the J call TRBJ1-5; 8 nucleotides agree with TRBD1. Trimming at V came to 5 bases and at J to 0 bases, leaving 3 bases not matched to a gene. The CDR3 has 15 amino acids. The CDR3 bases are TGTGCCAGCAGTGACAGGGGCTATAGCAATCAGCCCCAGCATTTT. It codes for CASSDRGYSNQPQHF.

Many counts were recorded for this clonotype. V usage is TRBV5-1 and J usage is TRBJ1-5, with D perhaps matching TRBD1 (5 bases). The germline V gene encodes CDR1 SGHRS and CDR2 YFSETQ. The CDR3 length is 16 residues. Trimming took off 0 bases at V and 0 bases at J, with 10 bases between the two ends. CDR3 region: CASSLGDGNSNQPQHF. Here the CDR3 DNA reads TGCGCCAGCAGCTTGGGGGACGGGAATAGCAATCAGCCCCAGCATTTT.